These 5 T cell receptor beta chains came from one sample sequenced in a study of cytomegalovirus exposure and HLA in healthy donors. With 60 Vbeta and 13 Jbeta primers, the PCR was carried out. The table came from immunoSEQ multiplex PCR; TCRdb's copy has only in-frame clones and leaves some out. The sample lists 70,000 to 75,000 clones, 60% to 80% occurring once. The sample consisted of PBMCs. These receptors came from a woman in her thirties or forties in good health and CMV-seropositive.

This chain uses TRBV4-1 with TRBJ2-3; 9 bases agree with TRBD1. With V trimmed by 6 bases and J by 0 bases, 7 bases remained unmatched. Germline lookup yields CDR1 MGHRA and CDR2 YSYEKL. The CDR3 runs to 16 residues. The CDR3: CASRNGGTGSTDTQYF. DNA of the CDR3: TGCGCCAGCAGAAACGGTGGGACAGGGAGCACAGATACGCAGTATTTT.

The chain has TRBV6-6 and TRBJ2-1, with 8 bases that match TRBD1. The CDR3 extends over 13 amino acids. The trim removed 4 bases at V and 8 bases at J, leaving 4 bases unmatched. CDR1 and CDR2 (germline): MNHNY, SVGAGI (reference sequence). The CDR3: CASSSDREDEQFF. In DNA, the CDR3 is TGTGCCAGCAGTTCGGACAGGGAGGATGAGCAGTTCTTC.

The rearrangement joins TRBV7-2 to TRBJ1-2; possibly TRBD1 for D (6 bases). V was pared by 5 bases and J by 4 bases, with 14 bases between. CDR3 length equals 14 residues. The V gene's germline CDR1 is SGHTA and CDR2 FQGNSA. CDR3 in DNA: TGTGCCAGCAGCCCGGACGGGGGGCCCTATGGCTACACCTTC. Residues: CASSPDGGPYGYTF.

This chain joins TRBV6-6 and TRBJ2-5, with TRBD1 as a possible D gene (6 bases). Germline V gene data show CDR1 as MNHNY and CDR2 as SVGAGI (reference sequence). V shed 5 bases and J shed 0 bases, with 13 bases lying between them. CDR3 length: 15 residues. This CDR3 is CASSPGTHNQETQYF. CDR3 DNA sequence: TGTGCCAGCAGTCCCGGGACACACAACCAAGAGACCCAGTACTTC.

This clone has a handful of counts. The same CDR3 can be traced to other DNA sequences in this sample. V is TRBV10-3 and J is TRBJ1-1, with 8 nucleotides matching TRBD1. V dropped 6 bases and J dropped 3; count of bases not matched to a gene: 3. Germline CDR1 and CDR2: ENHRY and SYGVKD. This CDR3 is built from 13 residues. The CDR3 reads CAIRVDRDTEAFF. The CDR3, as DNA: TGTGCCATCAGGGTGGACAGGGACACTGAAGCTTTCTTT.